The 30 T cell receptor beta chains presented below share a single source sample, sequenced in a study of lymphopenia after photon versus proton radiotherapy. The method was immunoSEQ multiplex PCR; TCRdb's version includes in-frame clones alone and lacks a portion of them. The data show about 160,000 clones, roughly nine tenths seen once. Sequences were derived from peripheral blood, sampled from a patient treated with photon-based radiotherapy. These receptors originate from a man aged 45-65 years with gastric cancer.

About this clone itself: This specimen includes other DNA sequences encoding the same CDR3. The V call is TRBV7-2, the J call TRBJ1-3; D gene ambiguous. Trimming removed 1 base at V and 0 bases at J, with 7 bases between. Germline lookup yields CDR1 SGHTA and CDR2 FQGNSA. The CDR3 has 15 amino acids. Here the CDR3 reads CASSLDRSSGNTIYF. In DNA form, the CDR3 reads TGTGCCAGCAGCTTAGACCGCAGCTCTGGAAACACCATATATTTT.

This sequence joins TRBV27 and TRBJ2-7; D is perhaps TRBD1 (6 bases). This CDR3 is 14 amino acids long. The V end was cut by 2 bases, the J end by 0 bases, with 8 bases between. CDR1 and CDR2 from the germline V gene are MNHEY and SMNVEV (reference sequence). The CDR3 DNA reads as TGTGCCAGCAGTTTAAAGGACAGCTCCTACGAGCAGTACTTC. Translating gives CASSLKDSSYEQYF.

On this clone: The junction differs from germline at one of its ends, possibly a read error. CDR3 protein: CSVEGGTESWSSYNEQFF. The CDR3 nucleotides are TGCAGCGTCGAAGGGGGCACCGAGAGCTGGAGCTCCTACAATGAGCAGTTCTTC. This rearrangement joins TRBV29-1 to TRBJ2-1; 7 positions match TRBD1. Per germline, CDR1 SQVTM and CDR2 ANQGSEA. There are 18 residues in the CDR3.

This chain connects TRBV19 to TRBJ2-7, with D uncertain. CDR1 is LNHDA, CDR2 SQIVND, per germline (reference sequence). The CDR3 spans 13 residues. V lost 5 bases and J 0 bases, leaving 8 bases between the germline ends. CDR3 protein: CASSSWSSYEQYF. As DNA, the CDR3 is TGTGCCAGTAGTTCATGGAGCTCCTACGAGCAGTACTTC.

This rearrangement joins TRBV7-3 to TRBJ2-7; no clear D. V lost 1 base and J lost 7, with 8 bases in between. The CDR3 extends over 12 amino acids. Per the germline V gene, CDR1 is SGHTA and CDR2 is FQGTGA. The CDR3, as DNA: TGTGCCAGCAGCTTAAAGGTCGGAGAGCAGTACTTC. Protein: CASSLKVGEQYF.

The J gene is TRBJ2-3, the V gene TRBV29-1; no firm D call. Per the germline V gene, CDR1 is SQVTM and CDR2 is ANQGSEA. This CDR3 contains 12 residues. Trimming removed 1 base at V and 7 bases at J, with 9 bases between. In nucleotides, the CDR3 is TGCAGCGTTGAAGCCCTCCCCAATACGCAGTATTTT. It yields the protein CSVEALPNTQYF.

V and J are TRBV18 and TRBJ2-7; 9 positions match TRBD2. The V gene end was trimmed by 3 bases and the J gene end by 0 bases; junction bases not matched to a gene: 3. CDR1 is KGHSH and CDR2 is LQKENI in the germline V gene. The CDR3 extends over 15 amino acids. The CDR3 protein is CASSPSGGSSYEQYF. The CDR3 DNA sequence: TGTGCCAGCTCACCTAGCGGGGGTAGCTCCTACGAGCAGTACTTC. Full variable domain (missing parts from reference TRBV18 and TRBJ2-7): NAGVMQNPRHLVRRRGQEARLRCSPMKGHSHVYWYRQLPEEGLKFMVYLQKENIIDESGMPKERFSAEFPKEGPSILRIQQVVRGDSAAYFCASSPSGGSSYEQYFGPGTRLTVT.

The chain recombines TRBV28 with TRBJ2-7, with TRBD1 as a possible D gene (5 bases). The CDR3 spans 12 residues. V was trimmed by 7 bases and J by 2 bases, leaving 9 bases between them. Germline CDR1 and CDR2: MDHEN and SYDVKM. CDR3: CASNKGPYEQYF. DNA for the CDR3: TGTGCCAGCAACAAGGGGCCCTACGAGCAGTACTTC.

This rearrangement joins TRBV19 to TRBJ2-7; 9 nucleotides match TRBD1. The CDR3 loop spans 15 amino acids. CDR1 and CDR2 from the germline V gene are LNHDA and SQIVND (reference sequence). V gave up 5 bases and J gave up 6 bases; unmatched junction bases: 11. CDR3 sequence: CASSAAGTGRSEQYF. In DNA form, the CDR3 reads TGTGCCAGTAGTGCGGCCGGGACAGGGAGGTCCGAGCAGTACTTC.

The CDR3 loop reads CSVEGWQGFTEAFF. DNA of the CDR3: TGCAGCGTTGAAGGGTGGCAGGGTTTCACTGAAGCTTTCTTT. V gene TRBV29-1 combines with J gene TRBJ1-1; TRBD1 is a possible D gene (5 bases). Germline CDR1 is SQVTM and CDR2 is ANQGSEA. The CDR3 is made up of 14 amino acids. With 1 base removed from V and 4 bases from J, the gap between germline ends came to 13 bases.

This clone occurred once. The chain uses TRBV27 and TRBJ1-2, with 7 bases fitting TRBD1. Trimming at V came to 6 bases and at J to 7 bases, leaving 23 bases not matched to a gene. The CDR3 is 18 residues long. The germline V gene encodes CDR1 MNHEY and CDR2 SMNVEV (reference sequence). The CDR3 bases are TGTGCCAGCAGCCAGCATAGGACAGGAAAGTTTGAGGGTCGTGGCTACACCTTC. Translated: CASSQHRTGKFEGRGYTF.

This chain joins TRBV27 and TRBJ1-2; a weak D match, TRBD1 (6 bases). Trimming cost V 5 bases and J 6 bases, with 13 bases left between them. The germline gives CDR1 MNHEY, CDR2 SMNVEV (reference sequence). CDR3 size: 13 residues. The CDR3 protein is CASSVRGWDGYTF. CDR3 nucleotide sequence: TGTGCCAGCAGTGTCAGGGGTTGGGATGGCTACACCTTC.

The chain couples TRBV7-9 to TRBJ2-3; D perhaps matches TRBD2 (6 bases). Germline CDR1 SEHNR, CDR2 FQNEAQ (reference sequence). Trimming removed 5 bases from V and 3 bases from J, with 15 bases in between. This CDR3 region has 15 residues. In DNA, the CDR3 is TGTGCCAGCAGCACTAGATCCCGGGGGACAGATACGCAGTATTTT. Translating gives CASSTRSRGTDTQYF.

This chain uses TRBV10-3 with TRBJ1-3; D unresolved. Trimming removed 10 bases from V and 4 bases from J, with 11 bases in between. CDR1 is ENHRY and CDR2 is SYGVKD in the germline V gene. This CDR3 comprises 12 residues. In DNA form, the CDR3 reads TGTGCCACCGGAAATTCCGGAAACACCATATATTTT. Translation: CATGNSGNTIYF.

The chain combines TRBV7-9 with TRBJ2-7; D gene uncertain. The CDR3 runs to 12 residues. Germline lookup yields CDR1 SEHNR and CDR2 FQNEAQ (reference sequence). V lost 8 bases to trimming and J lost 2 bases, with 10 bases between them. The CDR3: CASAPQTYEQYF. CDR3 nucleotide sequence: TGTGCCAGCGCCCCACAGACCTACGAGCAGTACTTC.

The chain joins TRBV5-4 to TRBJ2-2; D call uncertain. The CDR3 contains 15 residues. Deletions cut 3 bases from V and 4 bases from J, with 13 bases between. Germline V gene data show CDR1 as SGHNT and CDR2 as YYREEE (reference sequence). The CDR3 nucleotides read TGTGCCAGCAGCTCCCGGGCCGAGAGCACCGGGGAGCTGTTTTTT. Translating gives CASSSRAESTGELFF.

The CDR3 coding sequence is TGTGCCAGCAGTTACTCGCCGCCGACCGAAGAGACCCAGTACTTC. Encoded protein: CASSYSPPTEETQYF. The genes are TRBV6-5 and TRBJ2-5, with D unclear. Looked up from germline, CDR1 is MNHEY and CDR2 is SVGAGI. The CDR3 has 15 residues. Trimming removed 0 bases at V and 3 bases at J, with 11 bases between.

This rearrangement joins TRBV6-5 to TRBJ1-1; D might be TRBD1 (6 bases). The CDR3 length is 15 residues. V lost 5 bases and J lost 0, with 13 bases in between. Germline V gene data show CDR1 as MNHEY and CDR2 as SVGAGI. Written as DNA, the CDR3 is TGTGCCAGCAGTCCTCGGACAGCTTTGAACACTGAAGCTTTCTTT. Translating it yields CASSPRTALNTEAFF.

J is TRBJ2-7 and V is TRBV4-2; 7 positions agree with TRBD1. The CDR3 has 16 residues. Germline V gene sequence: CDR1 LGHNA, CDR2 YNFKEQ. J lost 0 bases, V lost 0 bases, and 5 bases had no gene match. The CDR3 loop is CASSQDIGQVSYEQYF. DNA of the CDR3: TGTGCCAGCAGCCAAGATATCGGACAGGTCTCCTACGAGCAGTACTTC.

This chain uses TRBV19 with TRBJ1-5; 8 positions match TRBD1. CDR3 length: 13 residues. V trimming: 6 bases; J trimming: 6 bases; junction bases outside the gene matches: 4. Germline assignment: CDR1 LNHDA and CDR2 SQIVND (reference sequence). The CDR3 DNA follows: TGTGCCAGTAGAGGACAGGGCCGTCAGCCCCAGCATTTT. Amino acid sequence: CASRGQGRQPQHF.

This rearrangement joins TRBV2 to TRBJ1-1; possibly TRBD1 for D (5 bases). Germline values: CDR1 SNHLY, CDR2 FYNNEI. The CDR3 contains 13 residues. Trimming stripped 11 bases from V and 1 base from J, with 14 bases between. CDR3 DNA: TGTGCCGGATCGGGGAGGGGGAACACTGAAGCTTTCTTT. Its translation is CAGSGRGNTEAFF.

The gene calls are TRBV15 and TRBJ2-3; D could derive from TRBD1 or TRBD2 (5 bases each). The V end lost 2 bases, the J end lost 1 base, and 10 bases lay between the germline ends. The CDR3 runs to 15 residues. The germline V gene encodes CDR1 LNHNV and CDR2 YYDKDF (reference sequence). CDR3 in DNA: TGTGCCACCAGCAGACCCCGGGACGGCACAGATACGCAGTATTTT. This gives the protein CATSRPRDGTDTQYF.

The chain has TRBV4-1 and TRBJ1-4, with a possible D match to TRBD1 (5 bases). In germline, CDR1 is MGHRA, CDR2 YSYEKL. The CDR3 runs to 20 residues. V lost 4 bases and J lost 1, with 25 bases in between. Here the CDR3 DNA reads TGCGCCAGCAGCCTAGGTGTCGGGGCCGTGGGCCTGCAAACTAATGAAAAACTGTTTTTT. Translated: CASSLGVGAVGLQTNEKLFF.

The V and J genes are TRBV27 and TRBJ2-2, with D possibly matching TRBD2 (5 bases). This CDR3 region has 12 residues. The germline gives CDR1 MNHEY, CDR2 SMNVEV (reference sequence). V was trimmed by 5 bases and J by 6 bases, leaving 7 bases between them. As DNA, the CDR3 is TGTGCCAGCAGTGAGAGGGCCGGGGAGCTGTTTTTT. As protein: CASSERAGELFF.

The chain carries TRBV15 and TRBJ2-3; D possibly corresponds to TRBD2 (5 bases). This CDR3 has 15 residues. In germline, CDR1 is LNHNV, CDR2 YYDKDF (reference sequence). V was pared by 1 base and J by 1 base, with 9 bases between. The CDR3 bases are TGTGCCACCAGCAGAGGCGGTAGCGGCACAGATACGCAGTATTTT. Translation gives CATSRGGSGTDTQYF.

The rearrangement uses TRBV5-1 and TRBJ1-1; TRBD1 is a possible D gene (6 bases). The length of the CDR3 is 13 residues. V dropped 0 bases and J dropped 5 bases, with 8 bases sitting between them. Germline V gives CDR1 SGHRS, CDR2 YFSETQ. The CDR3 bases are TGCGCCAGCAGCTTGGGACAGGTGACTGAAGCTTTCTTT. Protein product: CASSLGQVTEAFF.

The gene calls are TRBV18 and TRBJ2-7, with TRBD2 matching 8 bases. V lost 3 bases, J lost 5 bases, and 6 bases stayed unmatched. Looked up from germline, CDR1 is KGHSH and CDR2 is LQKENI. The CDR3 runs 14 residues. The CDR3 DNA reads TGTGCCAGCTCACCTCAGCGGGAGTACAACGAGCAGTACTTC. Protein product: CASSPQREYNEQYF.

The genes are TRBV10-3 and TRBJ1-4; D remains unclear. The CDR3 has 15 amino acids. Trimming removed 3 bases at V and 8 bases at J, with 16 bases between. CDR1 and CDR2 from the germline V gene are ENHRY and SYGVKD. CDR3 residues: CAISDRLRSGEKLFF. The DNA for the CDR3 is TGTGCCATCAGTGACAGGCTGAGGTCTGGAGAAAAACTGTTTTTT.

The chain has TRBV19 and TRBJ2-1; 9 bases map to TRBD2. Germline V lookup: CDR1 LNHDA, CDR2 SQIVND (reference sequence). The CDR3 length is 15 residues. The V gene end was trimmed by 8 bases and the J gene end by 3 bases; junction bases not matched to a gene: 8. The CDR3 DNA follows: TGTGCCAGTGGTAGCGGGGGTTGGGGCTACAATGAGCAGTTCTTC. Translated: CASGSGGWGYNEQFF.

This clone was seen only a few times. V gene TRBV9 combines with J gene TRBJ2-3; perhaps TRBD2 as D (6 bases). This CDR3 has 18 residues. CDR1 and CDR2 from the germline V gene are SGDLS and YYNGEE. Trimming pared 3 bases from V and 2 bases from J, leaving 22 bases between. The CDR3 sequence is CASSAPGPGLAYTDTQYF. Here the CDR3 DNA reads TGTGCCAGCAGCGCCCCGGGTCCGGGACTTGCATACACAGATACGCAGTATTTT. The variable domain in full, with the rest retrieved from reference TRBV9 and TRBJ2-3, is DSGVTQTPKHLITATGQRVTLRCSPRSGDLSVYWYQQSLDQGLQFLIQYYNGEERAKGNILERFSAQQFPDLHSELNLSSLELGDSALYFCASSAPGPGLAYTDTQYFGPGTRLTVL.